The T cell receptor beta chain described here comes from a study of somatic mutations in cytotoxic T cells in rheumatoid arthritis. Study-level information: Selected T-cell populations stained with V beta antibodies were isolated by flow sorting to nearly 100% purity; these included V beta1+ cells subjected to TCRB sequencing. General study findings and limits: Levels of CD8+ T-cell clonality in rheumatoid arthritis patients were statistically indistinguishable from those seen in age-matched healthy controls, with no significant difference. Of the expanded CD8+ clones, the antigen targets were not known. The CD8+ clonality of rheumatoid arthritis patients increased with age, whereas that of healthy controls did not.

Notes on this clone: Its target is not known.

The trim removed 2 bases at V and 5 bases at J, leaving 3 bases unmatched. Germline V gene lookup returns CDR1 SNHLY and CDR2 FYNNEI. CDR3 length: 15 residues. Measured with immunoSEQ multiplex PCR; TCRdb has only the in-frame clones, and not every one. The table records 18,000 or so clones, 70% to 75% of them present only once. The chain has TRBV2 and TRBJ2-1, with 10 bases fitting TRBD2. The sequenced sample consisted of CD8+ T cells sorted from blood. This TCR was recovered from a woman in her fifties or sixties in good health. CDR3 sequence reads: CASSELAGAHNEQFF. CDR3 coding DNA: TGTGCCAGCAGTGAACTAGCGGGGGCGCACAATGAGCAGTTCTTC.